These 14 T cell receptor beta chains came from one sample sequenced in a study of blood T cell repertoires in COVID-19. Only in-frame clones appear in the TCRdb table, and some are missing; sequencing was by immunoSEQ multiplex PCR. The sample lists under 300,000 clones, roughly 82% occurring once. Sequencing was carried out using peripheral blood. These receptors all stem from a woman at least 80 years old with active or convalescent COVID-19.

This chain joins TRBV23-1 and TRBJ2-7; perhaps TRBD1 as D (6 bases). TRBV23-1 is an open reading frame, and its role is uncertain. V lost 3 bases and J lost 4, with 19 bases in between. The CDR3 is 16 amino acids. The CDR3 DNA sequence: TGCGCCAGCAGTCACACCGGGACACTACCTCAGTACGAGCAGTACTTC. Residues: CASSHTGTLPQYEQYF.

This clone was recorded a few times. V gene TRBV3-1 (or the pseudogene TRBV3-2) combines with J gene TRBJ2-5; 8 nucleotides align to TRBD1. With V trimmed by 0 bases and J by 4 bases, 4 bases remained unmatched. Germline V gene lookup returns CDR1 LGHDT and CDR2 YNNKEL (reference sequence). CDR3 length equals 15 residues. The CDR3 nucleotides are TGTGCCAGCAGCCAAGATCTAGACAGGGGAGAGACCCAGTACTTC. This codes for CASSQDLDRGETQYF.

The genes are TRBV28 and TRBJ2-7; D may be TRBD1 (6 bases). Between the trimmed V and J ends, which lost 1 base and 5 bases, there was a span of 12 bases. This CDR3 region has 14 residues. CDR1 and CDR2 (germline): MDHEN, SYDVKM. DNA of the CDR3: TGTGCCAGCAGTTTATCACCTGCAGGGGACGAGCAGTACTTC. Translation: CASSLSPAGDEQYF.

The chain employs TRBV10-3 and TRBJ2-3, with TRBD2 as a possible D gene (5 bases). From germline, CDR1 is ENHRY and CDR2 SYGVKD. The CDR3 contains 17 residues. V lost 3 bases and J lost 1, with 17 bases in between. The CDR3 loop reads CAISDPRERKGTDTQYF. CDR3 nucleotide sequence: TGTGCCATCAGTGACCCTAGGGAGCGGAAGGGCACAGATACGCAGTATTTT.

This clone was observed a single time. The chain employs TRBV12-3 or TRBV12-4 and TRBJ1-1; D is perhaps TRBD1 (6 bases). This CDR3 comprises 13 residues. With 7 bases removed from V and 10 bases from J, the gap between germline ends came to 19 bases. Here the CDR3 DNA reads TGTGCCAGCACTATTGAGGGGGGGCTCGGAGCTTTCTTT. Translated: CASTIEGGLGAFF.

V usage is TRBV18 and J usage is TRBJ2-3; the D gene is possibly TRBD1 (6 bases). Per the germline V gene, CDR1 is KGHSH and CDR2 is LQKENI. This CDR3 is 16 amino acids long. V gave up 1 base and J gave up 0 bases, with 11 bases separating them. As DNA, the CDR3 is TGTGCCAGCTCACCACGTGTAGGACAGAGCACAGATACGCAGTATTTT. Protein product: CASSPRVGQSTDTQYF. The entire variable domain, with the rest obtained from reference TRBV18 and TRBJ2-3, is as follows: NAGVMQNPRHLVRRRGQEARLRCSPMKGHSHVYWYRQLPEEGLKFMVYLQKENIIDESGMPKERFSAEFPKEGPSILRIQQVVRGDSAAYFCASSPRVGQSTDTQYFGPGTRLTVL.

This chain joins TRBV30 and TRBJ1-4; 8 nucleotides agree with TRBD1. The CDR3 loop spans 15 amino acids. In germline, CDR1 is GTSNPN, CDR2 SVGIG (reference sequence). J gave up 0 bases and V 3 bases, and 3 bases lay outside the gene matches. This CDR3 reads CAWSEQGATNEKLFF. CDR3 sequence (DNA): TGTGCCTGGAGCGAACAGGGGGCAACTAATGAAAAACTGTTTTTT.

This clone was found once. The J gene is TRBJ1-4, the V gene TRBV25-1; a weak D match, TRBD1 (5 bases). This CDR3 has 14 residues. Per germline, CDR1 MGHDK and CDR2 SYGVNS. The ends were cut back, 2 bases at V and 6 bases at J, with 10 bases in the middle. CDR3 protein: CASSEQGRYEKLFF. The CDR3 bases are TGTGCCAGCAGTGAACAGGGTCGGTATGAAAAACTGTTTTTT.

J is TRBJ2-3 and V is TRBV7-7, with 7 positions matching TRBD1. CDR1 and CDR2 (germline): SSHAT, FNYEAQ (reference sequence). Trimming cost V 5 bases and J 2 bases; bases outside gene matches: 4. CDR3 length equals 14 residues. The chain's CDR3 is CASSQTGITDTQYF. CDR3 DNA: TGTGCCAGCAGCCAGACAGGGATCACAGATACGCAGTATTTT.

V gene TRBV28 combines with J gene TRBJ1-1, with 9 positions matching TRBD1. Germline CDR1 and CDR2: MDHEN and SYDVKM. J lost 0 bases, V lost 5 bases, and 1 base had no gene match. This CDR3 contains 14 residues. The CDR3 loop reads CASSRDRVNTEAFF. The CDR3 DNA is TGTGCCAGCAGTCGGGACAGGGTGAACACTGAAGCTTTCTTT.

The genes are TRBV11-2 and TRBJ2-1, with D hard to call. Germline V gene lookup returns CDR1 SGHAT and CDR2 FQNNGV. This CDR3 is built from 16 residues. V lost 0 bases and J 0 bases, leaving 9 bases between the germline ends. The CDR3, as DNA: TGTGCCAGCAGCTTAGAAGTAGTAAGCTCCTACAATGAGCAGTTCTTC. Encoded protein: CASSLEVVSSYNEQFF.

The chain recombines TRBV5-1 with TRBJ2-1; 9 positions match TRBD2. The CDR3 extends over 17 amino acids. The junction had 4 bases not matched to a gene; V was cut back by 0 bases and J by 0 bases. The germline V gene encodes CDR1 SGHRS and CDR2 YFSETQ. The CDR3 sequence: CASSLGASGASYNEQFF. The CDR3 DNA reads as TGCGCCAGCAGCTTGGGGGCTAGCGGGGCCTCCTACAATGAGCAGTTCTTC.

The chain links TRBV10-1 to TRBJ2-7; 9 nucleotides line up with TRBD2. This CDR3 has 15 residues. CDR1 is WNHNN, CDR2 SYGVQD, per germline (reference sequence). V lost 0 bases to trimming and J lost 3 bases; unmatched junction nucleotides: 3. The CDR3 loop reads CASSESAGGYYEQYF. For the CDR3, the DNA is TGCGCCAGCAGTGAGTCAGCGGGAGGTTACTACGAGCAGTACTTC.

CDR3 in amino acids: CASREPGQGDLSEFF. CDR3 nucleotides: TGCGCCAGCAGGGAACCGGGACAGGGGGATTTGTCAGAGTTCTTC. V is TRBV5-1 and J is TRBJ2-1; 11 positions match TRBD1. The length of the CDR3 is 15 residues. The V and J ends lost 5 bases and 14 bases, in that order; junction bases with no gene match: 15. The germline V gene encodes CDR1 SGHRS and CDR2 YFSETQ.